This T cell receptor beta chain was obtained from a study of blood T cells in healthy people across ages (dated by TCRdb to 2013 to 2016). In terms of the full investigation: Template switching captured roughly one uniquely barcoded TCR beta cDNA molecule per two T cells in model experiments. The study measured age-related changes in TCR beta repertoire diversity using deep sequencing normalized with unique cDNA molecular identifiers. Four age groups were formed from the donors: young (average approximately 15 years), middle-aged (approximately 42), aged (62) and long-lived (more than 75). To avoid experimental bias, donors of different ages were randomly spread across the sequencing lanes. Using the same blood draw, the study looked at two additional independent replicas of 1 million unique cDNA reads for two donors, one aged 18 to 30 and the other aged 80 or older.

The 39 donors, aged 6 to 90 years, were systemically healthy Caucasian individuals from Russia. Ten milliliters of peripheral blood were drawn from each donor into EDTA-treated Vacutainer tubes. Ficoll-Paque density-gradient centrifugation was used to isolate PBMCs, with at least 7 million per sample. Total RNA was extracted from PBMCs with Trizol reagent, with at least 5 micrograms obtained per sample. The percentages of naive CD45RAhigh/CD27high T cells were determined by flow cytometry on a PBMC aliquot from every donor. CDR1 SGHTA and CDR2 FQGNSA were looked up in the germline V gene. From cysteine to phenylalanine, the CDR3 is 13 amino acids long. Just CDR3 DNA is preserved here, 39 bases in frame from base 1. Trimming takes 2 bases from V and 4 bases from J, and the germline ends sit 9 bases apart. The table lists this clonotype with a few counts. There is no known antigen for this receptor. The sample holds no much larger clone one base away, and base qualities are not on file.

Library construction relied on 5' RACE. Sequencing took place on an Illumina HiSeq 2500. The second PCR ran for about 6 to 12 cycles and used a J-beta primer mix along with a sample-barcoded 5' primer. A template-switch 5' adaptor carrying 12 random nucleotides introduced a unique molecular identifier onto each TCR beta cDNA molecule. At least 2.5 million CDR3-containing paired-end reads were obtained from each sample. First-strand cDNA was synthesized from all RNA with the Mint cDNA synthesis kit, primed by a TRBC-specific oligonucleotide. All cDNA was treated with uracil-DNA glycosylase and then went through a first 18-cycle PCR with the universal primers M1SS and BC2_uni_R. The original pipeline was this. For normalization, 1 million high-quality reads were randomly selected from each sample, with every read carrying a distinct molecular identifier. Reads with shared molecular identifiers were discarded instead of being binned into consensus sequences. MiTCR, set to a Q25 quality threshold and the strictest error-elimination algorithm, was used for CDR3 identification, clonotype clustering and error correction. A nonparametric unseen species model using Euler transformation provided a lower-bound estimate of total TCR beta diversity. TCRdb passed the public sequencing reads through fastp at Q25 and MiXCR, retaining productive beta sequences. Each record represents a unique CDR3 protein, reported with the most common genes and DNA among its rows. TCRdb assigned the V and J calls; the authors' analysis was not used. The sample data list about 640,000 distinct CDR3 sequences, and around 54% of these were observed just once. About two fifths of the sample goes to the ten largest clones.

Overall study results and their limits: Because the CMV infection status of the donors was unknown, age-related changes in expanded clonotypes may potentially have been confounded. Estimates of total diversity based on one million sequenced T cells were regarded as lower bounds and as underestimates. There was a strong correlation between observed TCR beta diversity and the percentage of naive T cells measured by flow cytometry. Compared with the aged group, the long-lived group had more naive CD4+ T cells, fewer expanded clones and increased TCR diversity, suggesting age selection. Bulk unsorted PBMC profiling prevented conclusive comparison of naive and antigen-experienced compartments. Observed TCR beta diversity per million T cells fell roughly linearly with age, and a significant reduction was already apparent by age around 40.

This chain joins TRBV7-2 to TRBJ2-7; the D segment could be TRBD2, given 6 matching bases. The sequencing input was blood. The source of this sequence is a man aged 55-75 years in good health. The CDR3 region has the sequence CASSLPGRYEQYF. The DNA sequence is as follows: TGTGCCAGCAGCTTACCAGGGAGGTACGAGCAGTACTTC.